The T cell receptor (beta chain) described here comes from a study of cytomegalovirus exposure and HLA in healthy donors. Broader study findings: TCR beta V- and J-gene trimming, according to a later analysis, was linked to a missense DCLRE1C variant.

In regard to this clone: Its antigen is as yet unknown.

Primers: 60 Vbeta forward and 13 Jbeta reverse. Produced via immunoSEQ multiplex PCR; TCRdb's table is partial and in-frame only. The sample holds about 140,000 clones, 65% to 80% seen once. This sequence was found in a male donor in good health and CMV-seropositive. Sequenced sample: PBMCs.

CDR3 in amino acids: CASSRWVGQSSYNEQFF. The CDR3 region has the DNA TGTGCCAGCAGCCGATGGGTGGGGCAGAGCTCCTACAATGAGCAGTTCTTC. The V and J genes are TRBV9 and TRBJ2-1; a possible D gene is TRBD1 (5 bases). V lost 4 bases and J lost 0, with 17 bases in between. The CDR3 sequence is 17 residues long. Germline CDR1 reads SGDLS; CDR2 reads YYNGEE.